This entry lists 7 T cell receptor beta chains sequenced from one sample in a study of T cell responses to AZD1222 COVID-19 vaccine. This table comes from immunoSEQ multiplex PCR, and its TCRdb copy is limited to in-frame clones, with some not included. The sample lists more than 100,000 clones, 85% seen once, with 7.9% in the top ten. The sequencing here drew on peripheral blood, taken 28 days after the second dose of the MenACWY control vaccine. The receptor source for this set is an adult who received the MenACWY meningococcal vaccine as a control.

The rearrangement links TRBV15 to TRBJ1-4; the D gene is possibly TRBD1 (5 bases). Germline V gene sequence: CDR1 LNHNV, CDR2 YYDKDF (reference sequence). This CDR3 has 14 residues. V lost 2 bases to trimming and J lost 9 bases, with 13 bases between them. The CDR3 protein is CATSRQGILKKLFF. In nucleotides, the CDR3 is TGTGCCACCAGCAGACAGGGAATCCTGAAAAAACTGTTTTTT.

The genes are TRBV21-1 and TRBJ2-7; TRBD2, as called in the table, went unchecked against the DNA. TRBV21-1 is reported as a pseudogene. This CDR3 region has 16 residues. The CDR3 is CASSKKSQREGLKQYF. In nucleotides, the CDR3 is TGTGCCAGCAGCAAAAAATCGCAGCGGGAGGGACTCAAGCAGTACTTC.

The chain joins TRBV3-1 (or the pseudogene TRBV3-2) to TRBJ1-2; D uncertain. Germline CDR1 is LGHDT and CDR2 is YNNKEL (reference sequence). V lost 2 bases and J 4 bases, leaving 2 bases between the germline ends. The CDR3 loop spans 11 amino acids. The CDR3 sequence is CASSQSYGYTF. CDR3 in DNA: TGTGCCAGCAGCCAATCCTATGGCTACACCTTC.

This clone was seen a handful of times. The rearrangement links TRBV11-3 to TRBJ1-2; no clear D. Germline CDR1 SGHNT, CDR2 YENEEA. This CDR3 spans 13 amino acids. V gave up 3 bases and J gave up 3 bases, with 8 bases separating them. This chain's CDR3 is CASSFQEHYGYTF. CDR3 DNA sequence: TGTGCCAGCAGCTTCCAGGAACACTATGGCTACACCTTC.

This chain joins TRBV5-4 and TRBJ1-1, with D maybe TRBD1 (6 bases). Germline CDR1 is SGHNT and CDR2 is YYREEE (reference sequence). This CDR3 is 15 amino acids long. The germline V and J ends were trimmed by 4 bases and 3 bases, with 16 bases remaining between them. The CDR3 coding sequence is TGTGCCAGCAGCCCGGGGGGCCGGGGGGACACTGAAGCTTTCTTT. Its protein is CASSPGGRGDTEAFF.

The V gene is TRBV5-1, the J gene TRBJ1-5; TRBD1 agrees at 9 bases. This CDR3 is built from 14 residues. J gave up 7 bases and V 4 bases, and 6 bases lay outside the gene matches. Looked up from germline, CDR1 is SGHRS and CDR2 is YFSETQ. CDR3 nucleotides: TGCGCCAGCAGCCAGGGACAGGGACACCAGCCCCAGCATTTT. Residues: CASSQGQGHQPQHF.

The V call is TRBV6-1, the J call TRBJ2-3, with D possibly TRBD1 on 5 matching bases. CDR1 and CDR2 (germline): MNHNS, SASEGT. The germline V and J ends were trimmed by 4 bases and 3 bases, with 17 bases remaining between them. The CDR3 length is 16 residues. The CDR3 DNA sequence: TGTGCCAGCAGTGGGGGCGTTGCAGGCCCAACAGATACGCAGTATTTT. This encodes CASSGGVAGPTDTQYF.